This T cell receptor (beta chain) came from a study of blood T cell repertoires in COVID-19 (dated by TCRdb to about 2020). General notes on the study: Collaborator samples came from the United States, Italy and Spain and covered acute and convalescent phases of COVID-19. The prospective study material was composed of cDNA or gDNA derived from T cells, B-cell-depleted T cells, or PBMCs. Deeply sampled blood TCRbeta repertoires from subjects exposed to, actively infected with, or recovered from COVID-19 were included in the dataset. The repertoires were made available in a free public database intended to serve as a resource for research on the immune response to SARS-CoV-2. Samples were obtained from the ongoing ImmuneRACE study (first 160 participants) and from over a thousand subjects provided by 6 global collaborators. The sample metadata nearly always contained a de-identified subject ID, COVID-19 status, age in years and sex. HLA class I and class II types, where available, came from metadata supplied by the sample provider rather than from assay-based typing. Summary of the overall study and its limitations: Clinical and demographic metadata were provided uncurated, with the amount varying by source and participant.

Trimming removed 3 bases from V and 2 bases from J, leaving 14 bases between the germline ends. CDR1 is given as DFQATT and CDR2 as SNEGSKA, both from the germline V gene (reference sequence). The CDR3, from cysteine to phenylalanine, totals 14 residues. The kept DNA is CDR3 alone, 42 bases in frame from the first base. Worth noting for this clone: Its binding antigen is unknown. The input lacks base qualities; no much larger clone sits a single base away.

TCRbeta CDR3 regions were amplified from genomic DNA by means of the immunoSEQ Assay, a bias-controlled multiplex PCR. The authors' analysis ran thus. The number of nucleated cells in each sample was estimated from the amplification of reference gene primers within the assay. To quantify the absolute abundance of each unique TCRbeta CDR3 rearrangement, sequence reads were collapsed and filtered. For each sample, productive Simpson clonality was calculated by taking the square root of Simpson's diversity index across productive rearrangements. TCRdb's version of the immuneACCESS table is confined to in-frame rearrangements and falls short of the full clone set. An unresolved V gene accounts for under half of the shortfall where checked; the remainder is of unknown origin. The V and J calls and clone size are taken from that table; D and trimming were inferred from the DNA. This sample is represented by around 200,000 clones; 80% to 90% of them were singletons. The leading ten clones occupy roughly 2.9% of the sample.

Each collaborating institution followed its own protocols to collect whole blood in K2EDTA tubes. For TCRbeta analysis, collaborators shipped samples in one of three forms: frozen whole blood, isolated PBMCs, or DNA extracted from either of those sample types. This chain is built from TRBV20-1 and TRBJ2-7; D gene: possibly TRBD2, on 5 matching bases. This sequence was found in a man over 45 with active or convalescent COVID-19. Sequences were obtained from peripheral blood. The DNA is as follows: TGCAGTGCTAGTCGGGCGGAGGTTCCCTACGAGCAGTACTTC. Translated, this gives CSASRAEVPYEQYF.